A single T cell receptor (beta chain) is shown here with its context. These data are taken from a study of blood T cell repertoires in COVID-19. Deletions cut 7 bases from V and 5 bases from J, with 15 bases between. CDR3 size: 15 residues. Germline CDR1 MNHEY, CDR2 SVGAGI. Authors' methods: Counts of nucleated cells, estimated from reference gene primer amplification, were obtained. Measured with immunoSEQ multiplex PCR; TCRdb has only the in-frame clones, and not every one. V, J and clone size derive from that table, while D and trimming were established from the DNA sequence. Altogether around 68,000 clones are present, 90% to 95% being singletons, with the ten largest covering about 3.1%.

The clonotype comes from a man in his sixties or seventies with active COVID-19. The gene calls are TRBV6-5 and TRBJ1-6, with D hard to call. Material: peripheral blood. CDR3 DNA: TGTGCCAGCAACCTTCGACGGGAAAATAATTCACCCCTCCACTTT. This encodes CASNLRRENNSPLHF.